This T cell receptor (beta chain) was sequenced in a study of blood T cell repertoires in COVID-19. Study context: The United States, Italy and Spain provided the acute and convalescent COVID-19 samples.

A single count supports this clone. The CDR3 is 16 amino acids. Trimming took 5 bases from V and 6 from J; bases not matched to a gene: 9. Germline loops: CDR1 SGHNT, CDR2 YENEEA. The table came from immunoSEQ multiplex PCR; TCRdb's copy has only in-frame clones and leaves some out. The sample yields about 270,000 clones, approximately 86% seen once. V gene TRBV11-3 combines with J gene TRBJ2-1, with 11 bases matching TRBD1. The specimen was PBMCs or T cells enriched from blood (not recorded which). This TCR came from a woman aged 18-29 years who had recovered from COVID-19. The CDR3 bases are TGTGCCAGCAGCCCACGGACAGGGGGCTGGAGCAATGAGCAGTTCTTC. It is translated as CASSPRTGGWSNEQFF.